This T cell receptor beta chain originates from a study of beta chain features in type 1 diabetes. The study's findings and limits: Shorter TCRB CDR3s, moderately but significantly so, were found in Type 1 diabetes patients in all four CD4+ subsets.

The V gene end was trimmed by 4 bases and the J gene end by 4 bases; junction bases not matched to a gene: 6. The CDR3 runs to 15 residues. Germline-derived CDR1 and CDR2 are MNHEY and SMNVEV (reference sequence). This clone was seen more than once but under ten times. Its antigen is unknown. Reverse transcribing all isolated RNA meant expressed TCRB transcripts were sequenced. Here immunoSEQ multiplex PCR was the method, and the copy in TCRdb shows in-frame clones only, minus some. The table shows 150,000 to 200,000 clones, with approximately 8% occurring only once. The sequenced sample consisted of central memory CD4+ T cells from blood. This chain uses TRBV27 with TRBJ2-3, with 9 nucleotides matching TRBD1. This receptor was taken from a woman between 35 and 50 years old with type 1 diabetes. CDR3 coding DNA: TGTGCCAGCAGTTCCGGGACAGGGTTCCCAGATACGCAGTATTTT. It yields the protein CASSSGTGFPDTQYF.